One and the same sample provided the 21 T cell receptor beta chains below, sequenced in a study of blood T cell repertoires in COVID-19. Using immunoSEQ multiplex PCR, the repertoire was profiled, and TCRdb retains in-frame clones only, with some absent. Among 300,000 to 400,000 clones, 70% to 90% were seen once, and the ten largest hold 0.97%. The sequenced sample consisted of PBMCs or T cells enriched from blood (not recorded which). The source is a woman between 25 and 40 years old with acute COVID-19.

CDR3 sequence reads: CASSPRTDRTDTQYF. The CDR3 DNA reads TGTGCCAGCAGCCCTCGGACTGATCGCACAGATACGCAGTATTTT. The chain employs TRBV9 and TRBJ2-3; possibly TRBD2 for D (5 bases). Per germline, CDR1 SGDLS and CDR2 YYNGEE. The V end was cut by 4 bases, the J end by 1 base, with 13 bases between. CDR3 length: 15 residues.

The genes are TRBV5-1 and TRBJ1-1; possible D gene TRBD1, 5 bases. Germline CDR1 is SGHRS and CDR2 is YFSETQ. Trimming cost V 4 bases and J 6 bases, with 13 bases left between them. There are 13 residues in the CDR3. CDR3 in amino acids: CASSPGQGPEAFF. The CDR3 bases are TGCGCCAGCAGCCCAGGGCAAGGCCCTGAAGCTTTCTTT.

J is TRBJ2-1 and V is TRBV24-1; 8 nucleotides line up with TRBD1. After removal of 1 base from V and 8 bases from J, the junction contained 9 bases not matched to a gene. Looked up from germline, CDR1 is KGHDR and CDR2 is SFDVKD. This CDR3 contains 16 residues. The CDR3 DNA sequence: TGTGCCACCAGTGATTTCACCGGACAGGGAACCCATGAGCAGTTCTTC. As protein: CATSDFTGQGTHEQFF.

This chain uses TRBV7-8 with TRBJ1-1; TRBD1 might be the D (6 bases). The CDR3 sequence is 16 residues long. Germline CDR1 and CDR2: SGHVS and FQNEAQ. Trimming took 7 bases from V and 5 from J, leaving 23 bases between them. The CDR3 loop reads CASNPTGGQRGTEAFF. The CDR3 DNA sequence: TGTGCCAGCAACCCTACTGGAGGACAGAGGGGAACTGAAGCTTTCTTT.

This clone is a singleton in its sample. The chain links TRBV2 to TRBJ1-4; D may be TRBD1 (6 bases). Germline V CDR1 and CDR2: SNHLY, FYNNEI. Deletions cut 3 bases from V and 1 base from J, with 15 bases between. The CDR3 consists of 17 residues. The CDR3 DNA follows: TGTGCCAGCAGTGACTGGAGAAAGACAGGAACTAATGAAAAACTGTTTTTT. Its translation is CASSDWRKTGTNEKLFF.

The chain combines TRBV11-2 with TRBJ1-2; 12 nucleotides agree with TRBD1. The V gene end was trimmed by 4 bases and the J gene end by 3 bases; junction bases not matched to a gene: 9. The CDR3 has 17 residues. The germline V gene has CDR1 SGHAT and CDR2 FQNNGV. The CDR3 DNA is TGTGCCAGCAGCTCCCCGGGACAGGGGGCTCAGTACTATGGCTACACCTTC. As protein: CASSSPGQGAQYYGYTF.

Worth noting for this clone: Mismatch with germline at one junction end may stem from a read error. This CDR3 reads CASSYRPDGEAIF. CDR3 nucleotide sequence: TGTGCCAGCAGCTACCGCCCCGACGGGGAAGCCATCTTC. The chain uses TRBV11-3 and TRBJ1-2; D not resolved. The CDR3 length is 13 residues. CDR1 is SGHNT and CDR2 is YENEEA in the germline V gene.

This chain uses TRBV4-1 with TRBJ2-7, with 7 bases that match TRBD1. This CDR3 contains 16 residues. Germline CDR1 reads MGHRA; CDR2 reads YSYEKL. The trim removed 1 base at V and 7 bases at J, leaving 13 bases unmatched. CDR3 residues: CASSQVGTAFLDEQYF. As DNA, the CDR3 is TGCGCCAGCAGCCAAGTAGGGACAGCCTTCCTCGATGAGCAGTACTTC.

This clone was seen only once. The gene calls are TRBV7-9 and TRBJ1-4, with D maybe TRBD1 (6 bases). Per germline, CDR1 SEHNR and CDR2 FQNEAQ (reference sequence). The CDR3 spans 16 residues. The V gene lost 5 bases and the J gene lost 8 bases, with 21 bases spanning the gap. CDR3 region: CASSTRRAGASEKLFF. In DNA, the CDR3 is TGTGCCAGCAGCACAAGGAGGGCGGGGGCATCGGAAAAACTGTTTTTT.

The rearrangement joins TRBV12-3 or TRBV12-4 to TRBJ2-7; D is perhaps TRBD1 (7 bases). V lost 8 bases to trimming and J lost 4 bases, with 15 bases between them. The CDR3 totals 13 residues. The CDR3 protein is CASLPPGGYEQYF. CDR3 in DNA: TGTGCCAGCCTCCCCCCAGGGGGGTACGAGCAGTACTTC.

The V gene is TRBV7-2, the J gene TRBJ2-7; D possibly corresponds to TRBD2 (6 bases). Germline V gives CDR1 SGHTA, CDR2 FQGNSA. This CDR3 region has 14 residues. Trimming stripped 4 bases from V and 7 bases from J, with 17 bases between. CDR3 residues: CASSSQGGTGEQYF. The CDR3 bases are TGTGCCAGCAGCTCCCAAGGCGGGACGGGTGAGCAGTACTTC.

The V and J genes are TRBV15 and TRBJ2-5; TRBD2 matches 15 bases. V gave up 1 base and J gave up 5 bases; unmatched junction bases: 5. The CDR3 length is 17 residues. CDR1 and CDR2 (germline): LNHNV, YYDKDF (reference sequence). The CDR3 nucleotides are TGTGCCACCAGCAGAGGGGGGACTAGCGGGGGGAGCGAGACCCAGTACTTC. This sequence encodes CATSRGGTSGGSETQYF.

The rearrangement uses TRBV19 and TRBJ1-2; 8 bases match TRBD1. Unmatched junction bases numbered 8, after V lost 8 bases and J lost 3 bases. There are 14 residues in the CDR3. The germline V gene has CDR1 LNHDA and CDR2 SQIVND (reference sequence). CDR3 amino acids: CASGGQQGDYGYTF. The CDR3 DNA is TGTGCCAGTGGAGGACAACAGGGGGACTATGGCTACACCTTC.

The CDR3 here is CASSLAGGLTGELFF. CDR3 in DNA: TGTGCCAGCAGCTTAGCGGGGGGGCTCACCGGGGAGCTGTTTTTT. The J gene is TRBJ2-2, the V gene TRBV6-5; the match to TRBD2 covers 11 bases. CDR1 and CDR2 (germline): MNHEY, SVGAGI. The J segment lost 4 bases and the V segment lost 6 bases, leaving 4 bases of the junction unmatched. This CDR3 contains 15 residues.

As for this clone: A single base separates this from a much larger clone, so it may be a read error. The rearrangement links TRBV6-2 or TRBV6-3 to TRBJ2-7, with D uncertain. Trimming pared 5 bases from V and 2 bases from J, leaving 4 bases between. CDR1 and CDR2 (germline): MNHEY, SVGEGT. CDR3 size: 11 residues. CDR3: CASSAPYEQYF. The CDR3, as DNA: TGTGCCAGCAGTGCGCCCTACGAGCAGTACTTC.

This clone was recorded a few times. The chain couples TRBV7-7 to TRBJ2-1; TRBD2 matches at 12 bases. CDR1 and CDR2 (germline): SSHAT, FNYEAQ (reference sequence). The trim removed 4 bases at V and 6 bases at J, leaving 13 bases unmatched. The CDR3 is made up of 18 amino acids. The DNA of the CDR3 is TGTGCCAGCAGCTCCCGCGTGGGGGAACTAGCGGGGGGCAATGAGCAGTTCTTC. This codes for CASSSRVGELAGGNEQFF.

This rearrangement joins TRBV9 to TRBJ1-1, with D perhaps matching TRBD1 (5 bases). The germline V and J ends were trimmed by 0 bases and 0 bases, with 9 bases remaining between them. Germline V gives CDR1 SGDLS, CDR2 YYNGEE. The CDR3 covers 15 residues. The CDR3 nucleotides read TGTGCCAGCAGCGTAGGGACAAGGATGAACACTGAAGCTTTCTTT. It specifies CASSVGTRMNTEAFF.

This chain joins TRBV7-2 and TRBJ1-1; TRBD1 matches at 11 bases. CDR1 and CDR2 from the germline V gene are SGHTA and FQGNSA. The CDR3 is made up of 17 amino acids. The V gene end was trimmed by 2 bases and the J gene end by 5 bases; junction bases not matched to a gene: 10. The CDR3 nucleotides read TGTGCCAGCAGCTTACATGGGACAGGGGGATTTGATACTGAAGCTTTCTTT. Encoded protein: CASSLHGTGGFDTEAFF. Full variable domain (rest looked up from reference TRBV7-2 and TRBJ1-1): GAGVSQSPSNKVTEKGKDVELRCDPISGHTALYWYRQSLGQGLEFLIYFQGNSAPDKSGLPSDRFSAERTGGSVSTLTIQRTQQEDSAVYLCASSLHGTGGFDTEAFFGQGTRLTVV.

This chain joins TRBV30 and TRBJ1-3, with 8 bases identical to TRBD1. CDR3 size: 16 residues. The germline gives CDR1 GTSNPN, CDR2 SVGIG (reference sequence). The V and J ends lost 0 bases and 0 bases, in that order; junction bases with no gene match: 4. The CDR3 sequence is CAWSVQGGSSGNTIYF. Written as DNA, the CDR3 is TGTGCCTGGAGTGTACAGGGGGGGAGCTCTGGAAACACCATATATTTT.

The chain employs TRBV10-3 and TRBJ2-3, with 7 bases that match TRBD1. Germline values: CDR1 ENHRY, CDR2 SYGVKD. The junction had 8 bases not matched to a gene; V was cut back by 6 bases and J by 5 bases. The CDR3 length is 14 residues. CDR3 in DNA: TGTGCCATCAGGAGGGGACAGACTGTAGATACGCAGTATTTT. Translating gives CAIRRGQTVDTQYF.

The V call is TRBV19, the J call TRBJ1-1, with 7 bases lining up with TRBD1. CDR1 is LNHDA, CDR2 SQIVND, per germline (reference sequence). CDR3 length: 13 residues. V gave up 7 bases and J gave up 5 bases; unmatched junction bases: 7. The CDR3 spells CASTTGKGTEAFF. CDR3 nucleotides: TGTGCCAGTACGACAGGGAAGGGTACTGAAGCTTTCTTT. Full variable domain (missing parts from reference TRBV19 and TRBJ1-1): DGGITQSPKYLFRKEGQNVTLSCEQNLNHDAMYWYRQDPGQGLRLIYYSQIVNDFQKGDIAEGYSVSREKKESFPLTVTSAQKNPTAFYLCASTTGKGTEAFFGQGTRLTVV.